These 15 T cell receptor beta chains were all obtained from the same sample, sequenced in a study of breast tumors, draining lymph nodes, adjacent tissues. Using its own MiXCR run on the multiplex PCR reads, TCRdb lists one record per CDR3 protein. The repertoire has 200,000 or so distinct CDR3 sequences, over 25% of them found once; the top ten carry about 4.3%. Axillary draining lymph nodes of breast cancer patients supplied the node samples. Sequencing was carried out using axillary lymph node tissue. Receptors were obtained from a female donor with breast cancer. Some clones in this sample may be carry-over from other donors' samples.

This clonotype was picked up many times. The chain is built from TRBV19 and TRBJ2-1, with D possibly TRBD2 on 6 matching bases. The CDR3 spans 14 residues. The V end was cut by 7 bases, the J end by 4 bases, with 14 bases between. Germline V gene sequence: CDR1 LNHDA, CDR2 SQIVND (reference sequence). In DNA, the CDR3 is TGTGCCAGTACCAAGGGACTTTTATACAATGAGCAGTTCTTC. This sequence encodes CASTKGLLYNEQFF.

The chain couples TRBV29-1 to TRBJ2-7, with a weak D call TRBD2 (5 bases). CDR1 is SQVTM, CDR2 ANQGSEA, per germline. V shed 7 bases and J shed 4 bases, with 20 bases lying between them. This CDR3 is 14 amino acids long. CDR3 bases: TGCAGCGCCAGCACCTGGACCGAGGGTTACGAGCAGTACTTC. This codes for CSASTWTEGYEQYF.

This clonotype was counted many times. The chain links TRBV12-3 or TRBV12-4 to TRBJ1-3; the D gene is possibly TRBD1 (5 bases). This CDR3 has 15 amino acids. Trimming cost V 3 bases and J 7 bases, with 16 bases left between them. This CDR3 is CASSFPGAVRNTIYF. Here the CDR3 DNA reads TGTGCCAGCAGTTTTCCCGGGGCTGTACGGAACACCATATATTTT.

This clonotype was seen repeatedly, ten times or more. This chain uses TRBV6-2 or TRBV6-3 with TRBJ2-3; D assignment may be TRBD1 or TRBD2 (5 bases each). Trimming shortened V by 8 bases and J by 0 bases, and 12 bases separated the two germline ends. The CDR3 has 14 residues. Germline CDR1 and CDR2: MNHEY and SVGEGT. Here the CDR3 reads CASGEGRSTDTQYF. The CDR3 DNA is TGTGCCAGCGGCGAGGGGAGAAGCACAGATACGCAGTATTTT.

This clonotype was recorded at least ten times. This chain connects TRBV20-1 to TRBJ2-1; maybe TRBD1 (7 bases). Germline V gene sequence: CDR1 DFQATT, CDR2 SNEGSKA (reference sequence). Trimming cost V 3 bases and J 2 bases, with 14 bases left between them. The CDR3 runs 15 residues. For the CDR3, the DNA is TGCAGTGCTAGGTCAGGGGGGCTGACCTACAATGAGCAGTTCTTC. It specifies CSARSGGLTYNEQFF.

At least ten counts were recorded for this clonotype. V and J are TRBV7-3 and TRBJ2-1, with 8 bases identical to TRBD2. V was clipped by 2 bases and J by 0 bases; unmatched bases: 6. In germline, CDR1 is SGHTA, CDR2 FQGTGA. The CDR3 consists of 17 residues. CDR3 in DNA: TGTGCCAGCAGCTTAGGGGGGAGCGGGAGCTCCTACAATGAGCAGTTCTTC. Translation: CASSLGGSGSSYNEQFF. Full variable domain (outside the CDR3, taken from reference TRBV7-3 and TRBJ2-1): GAGVSQTPSNKVTEKGKYVELRCDPISGHTALYWYRQSLGQGPEFLIYFQGTGAADDSGLPNDRFFAVRPEGSVSTLKIQRTERGDSAVYLCASSLGGSGSSYNEQFFGPGTRLTVL.

The rearrangement uses TRBV7-2 and TRBJ1-4, with D possibly matching TRBD1 (6 bases). CDR3 length equals 15 residues. The V end was cut by 8 bases, the J end by 5 bases, with 18 bases between. Germline values: CDR1 SGHTA, CDR2 FQGNSA. The CDR3 here is CASRSRGTGNEKLFF. As DNA, the CDR3 is TGTGCCAGCCGGTCTAGAGGCACAGGGAATGAAAAACTGTTTTTT.

This clonotype showed up many times. The rearrangement links TRBV9 to TRBJ2-7; 8 bases align to TRBD2. The CDR3 covers 19 residues. In germline, CDR1 is SGDLS, CDR2 YYNGEE. Losses at the gene ends were 3 bases for V and 1 base for J; bases not matched to a gene: 18. The CDR3 loop reads CASSASPTGPGGRSYEQYF. As DNA, the CDR3 is TGTGCCAGCAGCGCCTCCCCCACCGGGCCGGGGGGGCGTTCCTACGAGCAGTACTTC.

This clonotype was observed many times. The V call is TRBV18, the J call TRBJ1-2, with D possibly matching TRBD1 (6 bases). V lost 5 bases and J lost 7, with 20 bases in between. Germline V gives CDR1 KGHSH, CDR2 LQKENI. The CDR3 totals 15 residues. CDR3 bases: TGTGCCAGCTCAGTACCGACAGGTGGAGAAGCTGGCTACACCTTC. Translation gives CASSVPTGGEAGYTF.

Worth noting for this clonotype: A read error is possible here, since a much larger clone lies one base away. The CDR3 does not end in the conserved phenylalanine or tryptophan, so this is likely a read error. This rearrangement joins TRBV5-4 to TRBJ2-3; D might be TRBD1 (5 bases). The CDR3 sequence is 13 residues long. V was clipped by 5 bases and J by 2 bases, with 9 bases between them. CDR1 is SGHNT, CDR2 YYREEE, per germline (reference sequence). The chain's CDR3 is CASRQGVTDTQYL. The CDR3 coding sequence is TGTGCCAGCAGACAAGGGGTCACAGATACGCAGTATCTT.

In its sample, this clonotype was seen many times. This sequence joins TRBV19 and TRBJ2-3, with 8 bases identical to TRBD2. V trimming: 5 bases; J trimming: 0 bases; junction bases outside the gene matches: 13. This CDR3 spans 18 amino acids. The germline V gene has CDR1 LNHDA and CDR2 SQIVND (reference sequence). CDR3 nucleotide sequence: TGTGCCAGTAGTCAAAGCGGGAGCCCTTGGTCTAGCACAGATACGCAGTATTTT. Its protein product is CASSQSGSPWSSTDTQYF.

This clonotype was recorded many times. The CDR3 DNA sequence: TGTGCCAGCAGCCGAAGCAGGGGACAGTACAATGAGCAGTTCTTC. This codes for CASSRSRGQYNEQFF. The chain uses TRBV11-3 and TRBJ2-1; 7 bases align to TRBD1. J lost 4 bases, V lost 5 bases, and 8 bases had no gene match. This CDR3 is built from 15 residues. Germline V lookup: CDR1 SGHNT, CDR2 YENEEA.

This clonotype was observed a few times. The chain uses TRBV20-1 and TRBJ1-1, with TRBD1 matching 7 bases. Germline assignment: CDR1 DFQATT and CDR2 SNEGSKA (reference sequence). V was clipped by 4 bases and J by 7 bases; unmatched bases: 6. CDR3 length equals 12 residues. As DNA, the CDR3 is TGCAGTGCTACAGGGGGGAGAGTTGAAGCTTTCTTT. Amino acid sequence: CSATGGRVEAFF.

The CDR3: CSAREDEGRTNQPQHF. The CDR3 region has the DNA TGCAGTGCTAGAGAGGACGAAGGAAGGACCAATCAGCCCCAGCATTTT. The chain carries TRBV20-1 and TRBJ1-5; unclear D gene. CDR1 is DFQATT and CDR2 is SNEGSKA in the germline V gene (reference sequence). This CDR3 spans 16 amino acids. V was shortened by 0 bases and J by 3 bases, with 15 bases between the two germline ends.

The chain uses TRBV6-5 and TRBJ2-1; TRBD2 is a possible D gene (7 bases). Germline V gene data show CDR1 as MNHEY and CDR2 as SVGAGI. The CDR3 contains 12 residues. Trimming removed 10 bases at V and 8 bases at J, with 15 bases between. CDR3 coding DNA: TGTGCCACCTCGCTAGGGGGGGATGAGCAGTTCTTC. Encoded protein: CATSLGGDEQFF.